The 25 T cell receptor beta chains below all came from one sample that was sequenced in a study of T cell responses to AZD1222 COVID-19 vaccine. Libraries were prepared by immunoSEQ multiplex PCR; TCRdb keeps only in-frame clonotypes and omits some of them. Among some 140,000 clones, 88% were seen once, and the ten largest hold around 2.9%. This material consisted of peripheral blood, taken on day 0 of AZD1222 vaccination. Receptors originate from an adult in good health.

This chain links TRBV12-5 with TRBJ1-5; 8 bases are shared with TRBD1. The CDR3 has 15 amino acids. V trimming: 3 bases; J trimming: 4 bases; junction bases outside the gene matches: 5. Per germline, CDR1 LGHNT and CDR2 FRNRAP. Here the CDR3 DNA reads TGTGCTAGTGGTTTCGACAGGGGCGGGAATCAGCCCCAGCATTTT. Amino acids: CASGFDRGGNQPQHF. The full variable domain, rest sourced from reference TRBV12-5 and TRBJ1-5, is DARVTQTPRHKVTEMGQEVTMRCQPILGHNTVFWYRQTMMQGLELLAYFRNRAPLDDSGMPKDRFSAEMPDATLATLKIQPSEPRDSAVYFCASGFDRGGNQPQHFGDGTRLSIL.

The gene calls are TRBV11-2 and TRBJ2-7; 7 nucleotides align to TRBD1. The CDR3 is made up of 13 amino acids. The V segment lost 5 bases and the J segment 1 base; nucleotides outside the gene matches: 2. Germline V gene lookup returns CDR1 SGHAT and CDR2 FQNNGV. CDR3 in amino acids: CASSKQGSYEQYF. CDR3 nucleotide sequence: TGTGCCAGCAGCAAACAGGGGTCCTACGAGCAGTACTTC. Full variable domain (missing parts from reference TRBV11-2 and TRBJ2-7): EAGVAQSPRYKIIEKRQSVAFWCNPISGHATLYWYQQILGQGPKLLIQFQNNGVVDDSQLPKDRFSAERLKGVDSTLKIQPAKLEDSAVYLCASSKQGSYEQYFGPGTRLTVT.

This chain connects TRBV18 to TRBJ1-2, with unresolved D. The germline CDR1 and CDR2 sequences are KGHSH and LQKENI. This CDR3 comprises 14 residues. Deletions cut 3 bases from V and 0 bases from J, with 8 bases between. The CDR3 coding sequence is TGTGCCAGCTCACCCGTGGAAGCTAACTATGGCTACACCTTC. It encodes CASSPVEANYGYTF.

The chain carries TRBV29-1 and TRBJ2-2; TRBD1 might be the D (6 bases). CDR1 SQVTM and CDR2 ANQGSEA come from the germline V gene. V lost 3 bases to trimming and J lost 3 bases, with 8 bases between them. This CDR3 is built from 13 residues. CDR3 region: CSVDRGHTGELFF. The CDR3 nucleotides read TGCAGCGTTGACAGGGGTCACACCGGGGAGCTGTTTTTT.

This sequence joins TRBV7-2 and TRBJ2-3, with 11 bases aligning to TRBD2. Losses at the gene ends were 5 bases for V and 6 bases for J; bases not matched to a gene: 7. From germline, CDR1 is SGHTA and CDR2 FQGNSA. CDR3 length: 15 amino acids. CDR3 in DNA: TGTGCCAGCAGCGAGGGACTAGCGGTTTTGGATACGCAGTATTTT. As protein: CASSEGLAVLDTQYF.

The chain employs TRBV11-2 and TRBJ1-2; D is ambiguous. V lost 4 bases, J lost 4 bases, and 10 bases lay in between. This CDR3 is built from 13 residues. CDR1 and CDR2 from the germline V gene are SGHAT and FQNNGV. CDR3 region: CASSSPGSYGYTF. The CDR3 DNA reads as TGTGCCAGCAGCTCCCCCGGGTCCTATGGCTACACCTTC.

This clone was counted a few times. J is TRBJ1-1 and V is TRBV2; 10 bases agree with TRBD1. Germline V gene data show CDR1 as SNHLY and CDR2 as FYNNEI. CDR3 length equals 14 residues. The junction had 7 bases not matched to a gene; V was cut back by 7 bases and J by 5 bases. The CDR3 DNA reads as TGTGCCAGCACCCTCCGGGACAGGGGTACTGAAGCTTTCTTT. Its protein product is CASTLRDRGTEAFF.

The chain links TRBV18 to TRBJ2-1, with D possibly TRBD1 on 5 matching bases. This CDR3 region has 17 residues. The germline CDR1 and CDR2 sequences are KGHSH and LQKENI. The germline V and J ends were trimmed by 2 bases and 2 bases, with 16 bases remaining between them. The CDR3 DNA follows: TGTGCCAGCTCACCATTTACCGTCCAGGGTCCCTACAATGAGCAGTTCTTC. Protein sequence: CASSPFTVQGPYNEQFF.

The chain is built from TRBV24-1 and TRBJ1-2; D remains ambiguous. The CDR3 consists of 14 residues. V lost 1 base and J 4 bases, leaving 9 bases between the germline ends. The germline V gene encodes CDR1 KGHDR and CDR2 SFDVKD. The CDR3 loop reads CATSDFETPYGYTF. The CDR3 DNA is TGTGCCACCAGTGATTTCGAGACACCCTATGGCTACACCTTC.

The chain has TRBV5-1 and TRBJ1-6; no firm D call. Germline V gene data show CDR1 as SGHRS and CDR2 as YFSETQ. V was trimmed by 3 bases and J by 8 bases, leaving 9 bases between them. CDR3 length: 13 residues. This CDR3 is CASSSAVDSPLHF. The CDR3 nucleotides are TGCGCCAGCAGCTCCGCAGTTGATTCACCCCTCCACTTT. Combining the CDR3 with reference TRBV5-1 and TRBJ1-6 gives the whole variable domain KAGVTQTPRYLIKTRGQQVTLSCSPISGHRSVSWYQQTPGQGLQFLFEYFSETQRNKGNFPGRFSGRQFSNSRSEMNVSTLELGDSALYLCASSSAVDSPLHFGNGTRLTVT.

The V and J genes are TRBV11-3 and TRBJ2-3; D possibly matches TRBD1 or TRBD2 (5 bases each). This CDR3 comprises 14 residues. Germline V lookup: CDR1 SGHNT, CDR2 YENEEA. V lost 5 bases to trimming and J lost 2 bases, with 11 bases between them. The CDR3 protein is CASSTGRITDTQYF. The CDR3 DNA follows: TGTGCCAGCAGCACGGGACGGATCACAGATACGCAGTATTTT.

The chain joins TRBV18 to TRBJ1-1, with D unclear. Per germline, CDR1 KGHSH and CDR2 LQKENI. The CDR3 consists of 15 residues. Trimming shortened V by 0 bases and J by 1 base, and 9 bases separated the two germline ends. CDR3 protein: CASSPPSYANTEAFF. The CDR3 coding sequence is TGTGCCAGCTCACCACCGAGTTACGCGAACACTGAAGCTTTCTTT.

This clone was picked up a small number of times. This chain joins TRBV2 and TRBJ2-1; the match to TRBD2 covers 8 bases. Per germline, CDR1 SNHLY and CDR2 FYNNEI. This CDR3 is 16 amino acids long. The trim removed 3 bases at V and 2 bases at J, leaving 6 bases unmatched. The CDR3, as DNA: TGTGCCAGCAGTGATAGGAGAGCGGGGGCCTACAATGAGCAGTTCTTC. The encoded protein is CASSDRRAGAYNEQFF. The entire variable domain, with the rest obtained from reference TRBV2 and TRBJ2-1, is as follows: EPEVTQTPSHQVTQMGQEVILRCVPISNHLYFYWYRQILGQKVEFLVSFYNNEISEKSEIFDDQFSVERPDGSNFTLKIRSTKLEDSAMYFCASSDRRAGAYNEQFFGPGTRLTVL.

V is TRBV6-1 and J is TRBJ2-3, with TRBD1 matching 10 bases. CDR1 is MNHNS, CDR2 SASEGT, per germline. This CDR3 has 17 amino acids. The V and J ends lost 3 bases and 0 bases, in that order; junction bases with no gene match: 6. CDR3 coding DNA: TGTGCCAGCAGTGACCGGGACAGGGGACTTAGCACAGATACGCAGTATTTT. Protein product: CASSDRDRGLSTDTQYF.

This clone showed up just a few times. In DNA form, the CDR3 reads TGTGCCAGCAGTGAGTTGGAGAATTCACCCCTCCACTTT. It is translated as CASSELENSPLHF. J is TRBJ1-6 and V is TRBV25-1; unclear D gene. This CDR3 region has 13 residues. CDR1 is MGHDK, CDR2 SYGVNS, per germline. Trimming left V 3 bases short and J 7 bases short, with 7 bases between.

V gene TRBV28 combines with J gene TRBJ1-2; 7 nucleotides align to TRBD1. CDR1 and CDR2 (germline): MDHEN, SYDVKM. CDR3 size: 15 residues. Losses at the gene ends were 5 bases for V and 4 bases for J; bases not matched to a gene: 10. As DNA, the CDR3 is TGTGCCAGCAGTCTCCCCCGGGACAGCGTCTATGGCTACACCTTC. As protein: CASSLPRDSVYGYTF.

The chain combines TRBV6-1 with TRBJ1-1; D not resolved. The CDR3 has 10 residues. Per germline, CDR1 MNHNS and CDR2 SASEGT. The V end lost 0 bases, the J end lost 11 bases, and 4 bases lay between the germline ends. The CDR3 region has the DNA TGTGCCAGCAGTGAAGCGAGCGCTTTCTTT. This encodes CASSEASAFF.

V is TRBV11-2 and J is TRBJ1-1; TRBD1 matches at 8 bases. With V trimmed by 7 bases and J by 1 base, 11 bases remained unmatched. The CDR3 consists of 16 residues. Looked up from germline, CDR1 is SGHAT and CDR2 is FQNNGV. The CDR3 region is CASIPIWTGRNTEAFF. The CDR3 nucleotides are TGTGCCAGCATCCCGATCTGGACAGGGAGGAACACTGAAGCTTTCTTT. The entire variable domain, with the rest obtained from reference TRBV11-2 and TRBJ1-1, is as follows: EAGVAQSPRYKIIEKRQSVAFWCNPISGHATLYWYQQILGQGPKLLIQFQNNGVVDDSQLPKDRFSAERLKGVDSTLKIQPAKLEDSAVYLCASIPIWTGRNTEAFFGQGTRLTVV.

V and J are TRBV3-1 (or the pseudogene TRBV3-2) and TRBJ1-4; 7 nucleotides agree with TRBD1. Trimming took 3 bases from V and 3 from J; bases not matched to a gene: 1. The CDR3 runs to 14 residues. The germline V gene encodes CDR1 LGHDT and CDR2 YNNKEL (reference sequence). The CDR3 nucleotides read TGTGCCAGCAGCCAGGGACAGCCTAATGAAAAACTGTTTTTT. This encodes CASSQGQPNEKLFF.

This chain uses TRBV28 with TRBJ1-4, with 8 nucleotides matching TRBD1. Germline V lookup: CDR1 MDHEN, CDR2 SYDVKM. V dropped 6 bases and J dropped 1; count of bases not matched to a gene: 4. There are 15 residues in the CDR3. This CDR3 reads CASRSQGGTNEKLFF. Here the CDR3 DNA reads TGTGCCAGCAGGTCACAGGGGGGAACTAATGAAAAACTGTTTTTT.

The V and J genes are TRBV27 and TRBJ2-3, with no clear D. Trimming shortened V by 0 bases and J by 2 bases, and 18 bases separated the two germline ends. This CDR3 is 18 amino acids long. Looked up from germline, CDR1 is MNHEY and CDR2 is SMNVEV (reference sequence). This chain's CDR3 is CASSLSVATPPPTDTQYF. DNA of the CDR3: TGTGCCAGCAGTTTATCTGTGGCTACCCCGCCTCCCACAGATACGCAGTATTTT.

The chain recombines TRBV3-1 (or the pseudogene TRBV3-2) with TRBJ2-5, with D tentatively TRBD1 or TRBD2 (6 bases each). CDR3 length equals 12 residues. Per the germline V gene, CDR1 is LGHDT and CDR2 is YNNKEL (reference sequence). Trimming left V 4 bases short and J 4 bases short, with 7 bases between. The CDR3 nucleotides read TGTGCCAGCAGCCGGGGGGCAGAGACCCAGTACTTC. Amino acid sequence: CASSRGAETQYF.

The chain has TRBV5-4 and TRBJ1-5; tentative D call: TRBD1 (5 bases). V was clipped by 0 bases and J by 1 base, with 8 bases between them. CDR3 length equals 15 residues. CDR1 is SGHNT and CDR2 is YYREEE in the germline V gene (reference sequence). CDR3 residues: CASSLGAGSNQPQHF. The CDR3 bases are TGTGCCAGCAGCTTGGGGGCAGGGAGCAATCAGCCCCAGCATTTT.

This chain joins TRBV29-1 and TRBJ1-1; tentatively, D is TRBD1 (5 bases). V was clipped by 4 bases and J by 1 base, with 13 bases between them. Germline assignment: CDR1 SQVTM and CDR2 ANQGSEA. CDR3 size: 14 residues. CDR3 protein: CSVAPGGRNTEAFF. Here the CDR3 DNA reads TGCAGCGTTGCCCCGGGGGGGAGGAACACTGAAGCTTTCTTT.

The rearrangement links TRBV7-2 to TRBJ2-1; 10 positions agree with TRBD2. J gave up 5 bases and V 2 bases, and 0 bases lay outside the gene matches. The CDR3 spans 14 residues. In germline, CDR1 is SGHTA, CDR2 FQGNSA. CDR3 residues: CASSLTSGNNEQFF. CDR3 coding DNA: TGTGCCAGCAGCTTAACTAGCGGGAACAATGAGCAGTTCTTC.